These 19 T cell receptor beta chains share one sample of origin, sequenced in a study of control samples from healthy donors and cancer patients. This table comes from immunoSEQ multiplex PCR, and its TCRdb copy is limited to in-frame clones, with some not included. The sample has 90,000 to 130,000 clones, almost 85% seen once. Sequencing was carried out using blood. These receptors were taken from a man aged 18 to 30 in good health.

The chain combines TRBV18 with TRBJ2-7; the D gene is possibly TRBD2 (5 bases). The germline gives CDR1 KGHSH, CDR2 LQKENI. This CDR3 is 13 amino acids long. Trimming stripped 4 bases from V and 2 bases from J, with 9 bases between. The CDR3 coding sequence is TGTGCCAGCTCACGAGGGTCGGCCTACGAGCAGTACTTC. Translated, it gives CASSRGSAYEQYF.

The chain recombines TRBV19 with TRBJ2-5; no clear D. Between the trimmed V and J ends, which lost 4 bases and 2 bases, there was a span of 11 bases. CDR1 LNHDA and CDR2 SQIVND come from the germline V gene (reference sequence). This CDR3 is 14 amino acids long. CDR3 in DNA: TGTGCCAGTAGTAATATTTGGGGTCAAGAGACCCAGTACTTC. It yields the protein CASSNIWGQETQYF.

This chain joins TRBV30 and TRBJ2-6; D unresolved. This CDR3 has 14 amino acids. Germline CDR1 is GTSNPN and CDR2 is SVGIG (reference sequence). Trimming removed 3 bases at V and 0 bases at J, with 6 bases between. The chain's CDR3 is CAWSIGSGANVLTF. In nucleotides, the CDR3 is TGTGCCTGGAGCATAGGCTCTGGGGCCAACGTCCTGACTTTC.

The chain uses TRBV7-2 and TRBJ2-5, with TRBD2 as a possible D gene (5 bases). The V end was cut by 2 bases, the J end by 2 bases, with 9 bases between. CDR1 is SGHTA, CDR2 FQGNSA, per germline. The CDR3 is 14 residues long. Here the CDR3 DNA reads TGTGCCAGCAGCTTATTTGAGGGACAAGAGACCCAGTACTTC. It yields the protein CASSLFEGQETQYF.

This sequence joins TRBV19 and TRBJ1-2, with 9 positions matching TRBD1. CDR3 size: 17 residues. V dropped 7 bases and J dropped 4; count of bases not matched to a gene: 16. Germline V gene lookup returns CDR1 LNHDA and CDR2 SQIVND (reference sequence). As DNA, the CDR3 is TGTGCCAGTACCCGGAAATCGGGACAGGGCAACCTCTATGGCTACACCTTC. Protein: CASTRKSGQGNLYGYTF.

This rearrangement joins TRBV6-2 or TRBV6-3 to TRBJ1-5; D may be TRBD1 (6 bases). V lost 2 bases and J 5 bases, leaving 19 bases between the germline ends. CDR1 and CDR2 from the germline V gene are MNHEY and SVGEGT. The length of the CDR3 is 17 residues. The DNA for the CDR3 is TGTGCCAGCAGTTACACAACAGGGAGGCCTTCGGATCAGCCCCAGCATTTT. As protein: CASSYTTGRPSDQPQHF.

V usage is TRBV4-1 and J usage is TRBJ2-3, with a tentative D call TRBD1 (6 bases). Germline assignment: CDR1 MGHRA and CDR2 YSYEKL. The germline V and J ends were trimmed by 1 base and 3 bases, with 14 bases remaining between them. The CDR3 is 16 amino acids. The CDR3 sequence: CASSQVGQGTTDTQYF. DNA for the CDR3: TGCGCCAGCAGCCAAGTGGGGCAGGGGACAACAGATACGCAGTATTTT.

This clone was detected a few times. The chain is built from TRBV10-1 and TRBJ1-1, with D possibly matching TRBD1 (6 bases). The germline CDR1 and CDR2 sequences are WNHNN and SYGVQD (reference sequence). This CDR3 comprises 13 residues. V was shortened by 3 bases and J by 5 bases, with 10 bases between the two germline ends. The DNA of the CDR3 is TGCGCCAGCAGTGAAACAGGGAGGACTGAAGCTTTCTTT. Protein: CASSETGRTEAFF.

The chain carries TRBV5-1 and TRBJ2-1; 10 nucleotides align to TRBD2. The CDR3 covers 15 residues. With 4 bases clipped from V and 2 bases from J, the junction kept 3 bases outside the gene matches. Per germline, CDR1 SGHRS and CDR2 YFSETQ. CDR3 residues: CASSLSGGAYNEQFF. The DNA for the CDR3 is TGCGCCAGCAGCCTAAGCGGGGGGGCCTACAATGAGCAGTTCTTC.

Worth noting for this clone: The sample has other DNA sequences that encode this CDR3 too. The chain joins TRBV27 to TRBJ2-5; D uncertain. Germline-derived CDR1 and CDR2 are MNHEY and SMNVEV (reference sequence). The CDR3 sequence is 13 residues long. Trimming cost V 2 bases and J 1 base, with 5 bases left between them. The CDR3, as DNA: TGTGCCAGCAGTTTAGGCCTCCAAGAGACCCAGTACTTC. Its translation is CASSLGLQETQYF.

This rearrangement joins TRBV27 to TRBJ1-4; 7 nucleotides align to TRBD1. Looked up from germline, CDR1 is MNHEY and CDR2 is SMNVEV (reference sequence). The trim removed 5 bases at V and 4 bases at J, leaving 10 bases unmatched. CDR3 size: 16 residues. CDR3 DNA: TGTGCCAGCAGTGGGGGCTCCGGGACAGATAATGAAAAACTGTTTTTT. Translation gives CASSGGSGTDNEKLFF. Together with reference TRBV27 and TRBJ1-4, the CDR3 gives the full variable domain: EAQVTQNPRYLITVTGKKLTVTCSQNMNHEYMSWYRQDPGLGLRQIYYSMNVEVTDKGDVPEGYKVSRKEKRNFPLILESPSPNQTSLYFCASSGGSGTDNEKLFFGSGTQLSVL.

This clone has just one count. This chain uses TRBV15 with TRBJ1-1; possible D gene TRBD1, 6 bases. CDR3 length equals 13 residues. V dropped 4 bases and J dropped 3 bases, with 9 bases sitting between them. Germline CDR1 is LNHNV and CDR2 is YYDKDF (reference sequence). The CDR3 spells CATSNQGYTEAFF. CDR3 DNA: TGTGCCACCAGCAATCAGGGGTACACTGAAGCTTTCTTT.

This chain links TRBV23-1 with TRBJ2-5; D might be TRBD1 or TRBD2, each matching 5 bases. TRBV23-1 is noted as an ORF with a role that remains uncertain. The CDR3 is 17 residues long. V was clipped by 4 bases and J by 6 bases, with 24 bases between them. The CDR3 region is CASSLESWRPWGKTQYF. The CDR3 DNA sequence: TGCGCCAGCAGTCTGGAAAGCTGGAGACCGTGGGGGAAGACCCAGTACTTC.

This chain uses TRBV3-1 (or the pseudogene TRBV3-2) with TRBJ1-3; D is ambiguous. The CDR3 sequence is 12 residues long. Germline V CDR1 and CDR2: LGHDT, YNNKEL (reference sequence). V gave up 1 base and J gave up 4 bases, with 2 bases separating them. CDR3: CASSQAGNTIYF. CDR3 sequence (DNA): TGTGCCAGCAGCCAAGCCGGAAACACCATATATTTT.

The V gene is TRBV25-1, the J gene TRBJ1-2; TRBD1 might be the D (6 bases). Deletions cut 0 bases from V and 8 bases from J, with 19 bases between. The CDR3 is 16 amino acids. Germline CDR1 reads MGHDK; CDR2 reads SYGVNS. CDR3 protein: CASSEYLVGGAEGYTF. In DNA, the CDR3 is TGTGCCAGCAGTGAATACCTCGTAGGGGGGGCGGAAGGCTACACCTTC.

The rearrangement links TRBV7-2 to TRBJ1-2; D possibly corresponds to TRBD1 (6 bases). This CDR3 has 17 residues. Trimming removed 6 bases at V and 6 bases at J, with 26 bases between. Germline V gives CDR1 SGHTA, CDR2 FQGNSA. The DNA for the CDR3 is TGTGCCAGCAGTTACGATCCGGGGGGCACCGGTCGGGATGGCTACACCTTC. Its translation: CASSYDPGGTGRDGYTF.

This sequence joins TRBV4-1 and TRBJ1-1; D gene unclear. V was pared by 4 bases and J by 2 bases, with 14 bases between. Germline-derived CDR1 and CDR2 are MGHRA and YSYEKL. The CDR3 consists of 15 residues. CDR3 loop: CASSRITTENTEAFF. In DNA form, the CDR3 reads TGCGCCAGCAGCCGCATTACCACAGAAAACACTGAAGCTTTCTTT.

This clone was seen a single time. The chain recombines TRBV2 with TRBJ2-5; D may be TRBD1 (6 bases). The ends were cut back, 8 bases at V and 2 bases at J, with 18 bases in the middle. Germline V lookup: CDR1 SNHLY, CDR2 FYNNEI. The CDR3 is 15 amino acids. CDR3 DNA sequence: TGTGCCAGCCTACGCCTGGGGGCGGAGCAAGAGACCCAGTACTTC. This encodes CASLRLGAEQETQYF.

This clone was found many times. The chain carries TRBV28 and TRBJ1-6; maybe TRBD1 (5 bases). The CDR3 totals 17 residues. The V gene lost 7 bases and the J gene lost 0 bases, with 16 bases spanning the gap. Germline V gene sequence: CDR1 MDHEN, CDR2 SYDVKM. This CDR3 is CASTLGRRSSYNSPLHF. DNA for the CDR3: TGTGCCAGCACCCTGGGACGTCGAAGCTCCTATAATTCACCCCTCCACTTT.